The 2 T cell receptor beta chains below come from one sample, sequenced in a study of neurological immune-mediated disorders. TCRdb re-derived calls from the 5' RACE reads in MiXCR, one entry per CDR3 protein. The table lists about 82,000 distinct CDR3 sequences, roughly 2.6% of them singletons. Material for sequencing was PBMCs. The receptors stem from a woman aged 25 to 45 with multiple sclerosis.

This clonotype was detected many times. V gene TRBV7-9 combines with J gene TRBJ2-1, with D hard to call. The CDR3 runs to 12 residues. V gave up 1 base and J gave up 6 bases, with 4 bases separating them. Germline values: CDR1 SEHNR, CDR2 FQNEAQ (reference sequence). This chain's CDR3 is CASSLVINEQFF. CDR3 nucleotide sequence: TGTGCCAGCAGCTTAGTGATCAATGAGCAGTTCTTC.

This clonotype has at least ten counts. V is TRBV5-1 and J is TRBJ2-7; the D call may be TRBD1 or TRBD2 (5 bases each). The CDR3 consists of 15 residues. Trimming shortened V by 5 bases and J by 1 base, and 16 bases separated the two germline ends. In germline, CDR1 is SGHRS, CDR2 YFSETQ. CDR3 sequence reads: CASRNLGDLSYEQYF. The CDR3 nucleotides are TGCGCCAGCAGAAACCTAGGGGACCTATCCTACGAGCAGTACTTC.